This T cell receptor (beta chain) was found in a study of regulatory T cells in long-lasting Graves disease. Libraries of TCR beta came from iRepertoire HTBI primers plus Arm-PCR of CDR3 regions. A single record per CDR3 protein comes from TCRdb applying MiXCR to the multiplex PCR reads. The table lists roughly 440,000 distinct CDR3 sequences, around 17% of them singletons. Points on this clonotype: A much larger clone differs from this one at a single base, so this may be a read error.

The V segment lost 1 base and the J segment 2 bases; nucleotides outside the gene matches: 2. Germline values: CDR1 MNHEY, CDR2 SVGEGT. The CDR3 sequence is 15 residues long. Time point meaning: newly diagnosed GD, antithyroid drugs for less than 3 months. Researchers made the TCR library from RNA that was extracted from PBMCs. These data were also filed under a second study, of T cells in Graves' hyperthyroidism and ophthalmopathy.

The material was peripheral blood mononuclear cells (PBMCs), obtained at new diagnosis, from a patient treated with antithyroid drugs. This TCR was sampled from a woman aged 18 to 35 with Graves disease. The chain combines TRBV6-2 or TRBV6-3 with TRBJ2-1; 7 bases match TRBD1. CDR3 loop: CASSYLDRTYNEQFF. DNA of the CDR3: TGTGCCAGCAGTTACTTGGACAGGACCTACAATGAGCAGTTCTTC.